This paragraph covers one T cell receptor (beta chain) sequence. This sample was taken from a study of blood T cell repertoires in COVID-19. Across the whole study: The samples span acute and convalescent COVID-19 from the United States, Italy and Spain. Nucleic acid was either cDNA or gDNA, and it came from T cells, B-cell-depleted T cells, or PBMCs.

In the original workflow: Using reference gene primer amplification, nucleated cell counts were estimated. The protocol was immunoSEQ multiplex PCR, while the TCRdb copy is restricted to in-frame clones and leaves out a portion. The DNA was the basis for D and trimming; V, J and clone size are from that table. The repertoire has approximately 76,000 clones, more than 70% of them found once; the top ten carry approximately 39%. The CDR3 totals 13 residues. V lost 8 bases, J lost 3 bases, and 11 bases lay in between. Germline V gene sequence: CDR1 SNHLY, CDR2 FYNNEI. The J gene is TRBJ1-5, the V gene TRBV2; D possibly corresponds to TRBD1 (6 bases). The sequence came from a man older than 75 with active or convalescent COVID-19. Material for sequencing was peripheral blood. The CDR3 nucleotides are TGTGCCAGCGCTCGGGACACCAATCAGCCCCAGCATTTT. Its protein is CASARDTNQPQHF.